This T cell receptor beta chain comes out of a study of Ad26.COV2.S vaccination and SARS-CoV-2 variants. Study-level background: Participant was drawn from the COV1001 Ad26.COV2.S trial arm.

The ends were cut back, 2 bases at V and 4 bases at J, with 6 bases in the middle. The germline gives CDR1 MDHEN, CDR2 SYDVKM. CDR3 size: 12 residues. General study results and limits: There was a possibility that the TCR breadth and depth analyses underestimated total T cell responses.

Notes on this clone: Its antigen is unidentified. This sample also contains other DNA sequences that code for the same CDR3.

Treatment of the sample: around 19 received Ad26.COV2.S at low or high dose, single or two shots; a few received placebo; per-sample allocation not given. Specimens were obtained on day 63 following the first vaccine or placebo injection. Spike of the Wuhan-strain SARS-CoV-2 was expressed by an Ad26 vector, which formed the vaccine. Repertoires were generated with immunoSEQ multiplex PCR, while TCRdb's copy carries only in-frame clones and drops some. The profile covers around 450,000 clones, with 90% appearing a single time and about 12% taken by the ten largest. Here the sequenced sample was peripheral blood, taken in a trial of Ad26.COV2.S vaccine versus placebo. V gene TRBV28 combines with J gene TRBJ2-7; D not resolved. The sequence was obtained from a person aged 18-65 years who received the Ad26.COV2.S COVID-19 vaccine or a placebo. The CDR3 protein is CASSLTTYEQYF. CDR3 in DNA: TGTGCCAGCAGTTTAACCACTTACGAGCAGTACTTC.